This T cell receptor beta chain was identified in a study of T cells in pancreatic ductal adenocarcinoma. The study, taken as a whole, reports: Compared with tumor, blood showed more total productive templates and approximately 8-fold more clonotypes. Tumor-versus-blood clonality comparisons may be biased toward lower tumor diversity.

The length of the CDR3 is 15 residues. Germline values: CDR1 SQVTM, CDR2 ANQGSEA. The V segment lost 0 bases and the J segment 5 bases; nucleotides outside the gene matches: 9. Sequencing used immunoSEQ multiplex PCR; TCRdb keeps in-frame clones, though not all of them. Here the sample spans approximately 9,000 clones, roughly nine tenths being singletons. Remarks on this clone: Its antigen is unknown.

No neoadjuvant therapy was given to the selected pancreatic ductal adenocarcinoma patients before their surgery. This clonotype was sampled from a human donor with pancreatic ductal adenocarcinoma. This chain connects TRBV29-1 to TRBJ1-1; 7 nucleotides line up with TRBD1. Sequencing was carried out using PBMCs. The CDR3 region is CSVEENDRVLTEAFF. Written as DNA, the CDR3 is TGCAGCGTTGAAGAAAACGACAGGGTATTAACTGAAGCTTTCTTT. The variable domain in full, with the rest retrieved from reference TRBV29-1 and TRBJ1-1, is SAVISQKPSRDICQRGTSLTIQCQVDSQVTMMFWYRQQPGQSLTLIATANQGSEATYESGFVIDKFPISRPNLTFSTLTVSNMSPEDSSIYLCSVEENDRVLTEAFFGQGTRLTVV.